This passage covers 30 T cell receptor beta chains from one sample sequenced in a study of blood T cell repertoires in COVID-19. Measured with immunoSEQ multiplex PCR; TCRdb has only the in-frame clones, and not every one. The sample consists of approximately 260,000 clones, more than 75% of them appearing once. The sequenced material came from peripheral blood. Every receptor here comes from an older woman with active or convalescent COVID-19.

V is TRBV5-4 and J is TRBJ1-4, with 9 bases lining up with TRBD1. Per germline, CDR1 SGHNT and CDR2 YYREEE (reference sequence). The CDR3 loop spans 16 amino acids. J lost 7 bases, V lost 1 base, and 8 bases had no gene match. CDR3 region: CASSLTNRGRGEKLFF. The CDR3 nucleotides are TGTGCCAGCAGCTTGACCAACAGGGGGCGAGGTGAAAAACTGTTTTTT.

This clone was counted a few times. The V and J genes are TRBV18 and TRBJ1-2; no reliable D call. The CDR3 runs 15 residues. Deletions cut 3 bases from V and 0 bases from J, with 11 bases between. The germline V gene has CDR1 KGHSH and CDR2 LQKENI. The CDR3 sequence: CASSPRQNSNYGYTF. As DNA, the CDR3 is TGTGCCAGCTCACCGCGGCAGAACTCTAACTATGGCTACACCTTC.

The chain carries TRBV3-1 (or the pseudogene TRBV3-2) and TRBJ2-5; D is ambiguous. Germline V lookup: CDR1 LGHDT, CDR2 YNNKEL (reference sequence). This CDR3 has 12 residues. Between the trimmed V and J ends, which lost 1 base and 5 bases, there was a span of 5 bases. CDR3 coding DNA: TGTGCCAGCAGCCAAGGTCGGGAGACCCAGTACTTC. Translation gives CASSQGRETQYF.

The chain couples TRBV7-2 to TRBJ1-3; D is unclear. Trimming stripped 0 bases from V and 3 bases from J, with 6 bases between. CDR3 length equals 14 residues. Germline-derived CDR1 and CDR2 are SGHTA and FQGNSA. The CDR3 DNA sequence: TGTGCCAGCAGCTTAGCCGGGGTTGGAAACACCATATATTTT. It encodes CASSLAGVGNTIYF.

In this sample, this clone turned up once. The chain employs TRBV27 and TRBJ2-2; D is uncertain. V gave up 1 base and J gave up 6 bases, with 3 bases separating them. This CDR3 spans 12 amino acids. Germline-derived CDR1 and CDR2 are MNHEY and SMNVEV (reference sequence). The CDR3 DNA reads TGTGCCAGCAGTTTATTAGCCGGGGAGCTGTTTTTT. It codes for CASSLLAGELFF.

The chain has TRBV9 and TRBJ1-3; no clear D gene. The V and J ends lost 4 bases and 0 bases respectively, with 17 bases between them. From germline, CDR1 is SGDLS and CDR2 YYNGEE. This CDR3 comprises 17 residues. The CDR3 bases are TGTGCCAGCAGCAAGGCCCCAGTACAGAGCTCTGGAAACACCATATATTTT. Its translation is CASSKAPVQSSGNTIYF. Full variable domain (outside the CDR3, taken from reference TRBV9 and TRBJ1-3): DSGVTQTPKHLITATGQRVTLRCSPRSGDLSVYWYQQSLDQGLQFLIQYYNGEERAKGNILERFSAQQFPDLHSELNLSSLELGDSALYFCASSKAPVQSSGNTIYFGEGSWLTVV.

This chain connects TRBV2 to TRBJ1-2, with D uncertain. V dropped 7 bases and J dropped 2 bases, with 11 bases sitting between them. The length of the CDR3 is 13 residues. Germline V gene data show CDR1 as SNHLY and CDR2 as FYNNEI. The CDR3 nucleotides read TGTGCCAGCACCGAAAGAGGGAACTATGGCTACACCTTC. Its translation is CASTERGNYGYTF.

The chain combines TRBV2 with TRBJ1-1; 7 bases line up with TRBD1. CDR3 length: 15 amino acids. Germline loops: CDR1 SNHLY, CDR2 FYNNEI. The ends lost 6 bases at V and 6 bases at J; junction bases unmatched: 13. The CDR3 loop is CASSPLKGGFAEAFF. CDR3 bases: TGTGCCAGCAGCCCCTTGAAAGGGGGCTTCGCTGAAGCTTTCTTT.

The V gene is TRBV5-1, the J gene TRBJ2-3, with TRBD1 matching 7 bases. The V gene's germline CDR1 is SGHRS and CDR2 YFSETQ. CDR3 length equals 15 residues. The V segment lost 0 bases and the J segment 1 base; nucleotides outside the gene matches: 2. The CDR3 sequence is CASSLVGQGTDTQYF. In nucleotides, the CDR3 is TGCGCCAGCAGCTTGGTCGGACAGGGCACAGATACGCAGTATTTT.

The chain recombines TRBV5-5 with TRBJ2-6; 7 bases match TRBD1. The CDR3 totals 16 residues. Unmatched junction bases numbered 1, after V lost 0 bases and J lost 1 base. CDR1 is SGHKS and CDR2 is YYEKEE in the germline V gene (reference sequence). The DNA of the CDR3 is TGTGCCAGCAGCTTGGTACAGGGGTCTGGGGCCAACGTCCTGACTTTC. Translating it yields CASSLVQGSGANVLTF.

This clone occurred a few times. The CDR3 spells CASSLSETNEKLFF. The DNA for the CDR3 is TGTGCCAGCAGCTTGAGTGAAACTAATGAAAAACTGTTTTTT. The chain joins TRBV7-8 to TRBJ1-4; no clear D gene. In germline, CDR1 is SGHVS, CDR2 FQNEAQ. This CDR3 is 14 amino acids long. V gave up 3 bases and J gave up 1 base, with 6 bases separating them. The whole variable domain, filled in from reference TRBV7-8 and TRBJ1-4, reads GAGVSQSPRYKVAKRGQDVALRCDPISGHVSLFWYQQALGQGPEFLTYFQNEAQLDKSGLPSDRFFAERPEGSVSTLKIQRTQQEDSAVYLCASSLSETNEKLFFGSGTQLSVL.

The J gene is TRBJ2-7, the V gene TRBV12-2; the table's D call of TRBD2 was not tested on the DNA. TRBV12-2 is a known pseudogene. This CDR3 contains 11 residues. Written as DNA, the CDR3 is TGTGCAAGTCGCTTAGACGGGAGACATGACTTC. Translated, it gives CASRLDGRHDF.

The chain uses TRBV2 and TRBJ1-1; TRBD1 might be the D (6 bases). This CDR3 has 16 amino acids. Germline V gene data show CDR1 as SNHLY and CDR2 as FYNNEI. The V end was cut by 2 bases, the J end by 4 bases, with 17 bases between. The DNA of the CDR3 is TGTGCCAGCAGTGAAATCGGCGCAGGGGTTGGCACTGAAGCTTTCTTT. Protein: CASSEIGAGVGTEAFF.

The V and J genes are TRBV9 and TRBJ2-7, with 7 positions matching TRBD2. Germline V gene sequence: CDR1 SGDLS, CDR2 YYNGEE. The CDR3 length is 16 residues. Losses at the gene ends were 4 bases for V and 1 base for J; bases not matched to a gene: 11. The CDR3 loop is CASSPRGDRESYEQYF. The CDR3 DNA reads as TGTGCCAGCAGCCCTCGGGGGGACCGGGAGTCCTACGAGCAGTACTTC.

The CDR3, as DNA: TGTGCCACCAGCAGAGATCGATGGGGAGATCAGCCCCAGCATTTT. This sequence encodes CATSRDRWGDQPQHF. The chain uses TRBV15 and TRBJ1-5; no reliable D call. The ends were cut back, 0 bases at V and 5 bases at J, with 11 bases in the middle. The CDR3 loop spans 15 amino acids. Germline lookup yields CDR1 LNHNV and CDR2 YYDKDF (reference sequence).

V and J are TRBV2 and TRBJ2-7; possibly TRBD1 for D (6 bases). The CDR3 has 13 amino acids. CDR1 SNHLY and CDR2 FYNNEI come from the germline V gene. The ends were cut back, 6 bases at V and 3 bases at J, with 12 bases in the middle. In DNA form, the CDR3 reads TGTGCCAGCAGCCTCAGGGACATCTACGAGCAGTACTTC. Translating it yields CASSLRDIYEQYF. The variable domain in full, with the rest retrieved from reference TRBV2 and TRBJ2-7, is EPEVTQTPSHQVTQMGQEVILRCVPISNHLYFYWYRQILGQKVEFLVSFYNNEISEKSEIFDDQFSVERPDGSNFTLKIRSTKLEDSAMYFCASSLRDIYEQYFGPGTRLTVT.

This chain uses TRBV6-6 with TRBJ1-2; D possibly corresponds to TRBD1 (6 bases). V lost 10 bases and J lost 1, with 16 bases in between. Per the germline V gene, CDR1 is MNHNY and CDR2 is SVGAGI (reference sequence). CDR3 length: 14 residues. The CDR3 here is CATLGGGGNYGYTF. The CDR3 region has the DNA TGTGCCACCTTAGGGGGGGGTGGTAACTATGGCTACACCTTC.

The chain has TRBV5-4 and TRBJ2-3, with D possibly being TRBD2 (7 bases). This CDR3 has 18 residues. Looked up from germline, CDR1 is SGHNT and CDR2 is YYREEE (reference sequence). Trimming took 4 bases from V and 2 from J, leaving 23 bases between them. CDR3 amino acids: CASSGEGGGRRDTDTQYF. The CDR3 region has the DNA TGTGCCAGCAGCGGTGAGGGGGGGGGCCGACGTGACACAGATACGCAGTATTTT.

The gene calls are TRBV19 and TRBJ2-3; D is possibly TRBD2 (5 bases). Germline V gives CDR1 LNHDA, CDR2 SQIVND (reference sequence). The CDR3 contains 15 residues. V was pared by 3 bases and J by 1 base, with 11 bases between. Written as DNA, the CDR3 is TGTGCCAGTAGTATTCCGGGAATTGGCACAGATACGCAGTATTTT. Protein sequence: CASSIPGIGTDTQYF.

This chain links TRBV10-3 with TRBJ1-2; D gene unclear. V was clipped by 2 bases and J by 1 base, with 8 bases between them. Germline V gene data show CDR1 as ENHRY and CDR2 as SYGVKD. CDR3 length: 14 residues. The CDR3 sequence: CAISEEQFNYGYTF. Written as DNA, the CDR3 is TGTGCCATCAGTGAGGAACAGTTTAACTATGGCTACACCTTC.

The V gene is TRBV29-1, the J gene TRBJ2-1; D may be TRBD1 (5 bases). The CDR3 has 13 amino acids. Trimming removed 3 bases at V and 7 bases at J, with 13 bases between. CDR1 is SQVTM, CDR2 ANQGSEA, per germline. In nucleotides, the CDR3 is TGCAGCGTTGATGAACAGGAGAGGAATGAGCAGTTCTTC. This gives the protein CSVDEQERNEQFF.

The chain carries TRBV2 and TRBJ2-1; D is ambiguous. With 4 bases removed from V and 4 bases from J, the gap between germline ends came to 11 bases. Germline V gene lookup returns CDR1 SNHLY and CDR2 FYNNEI. There are 14 residues in the CDR3. The CDR3 region is CASSGSLWYNEQFF. Written as DNA, the CDR3 is TGTGCCAGCAGTGGGTCTCTATGGTACAATGAGCAGTTCTTC. Full variable domain (outside the CDR3, taken from reference TRBV2 and TRBJ2-1): EPEVTQTPSHQVTQMGQEVILRCVPISNHLYFYWYRQILGQKVEFLVSFYNNEISEKSEIFDDQFSVERPDGSNFTLKIRSTKLEDSAMYFCASSGSLWYNEQFFGPGTRLTVL.

This clone was recorded once. The rearrangement links TRBV6-5 to TRBJ2-5; D is ambiguous. Germline CDR1 and CDR2: MNHEY and SVGAGI. V lost 2 bases to trimming and J lost 6 bases, with 4 bases between them. The CDR3 has 11 residues. CDR3 residues: CASSYGQTQYF. The DNA for the CDR3 is TGTGCCAGCAGTTACGGGCAGACCCAGTACTTC.

V usage is TRBV19 and J usage is TRBJ2-3; 8 bases are shared with TRBD2. The germline gives CDR1 LNHDA, CDR2 SQIVND (reference sequence). The V and J ends lost 0 bases and 4 bases, in that order; junction bases with no gene match: 12. The CDR3 totals 18 residues. The CDR3 region is CASSIDEAGIAGPDTQYF. The CDR3 DNA reads as TGTGCCAGTAGTATAGATGAGGCTGGTATAGCGGGACCAGATACGCAGTATTTT.

The rearrangement links TRBV10-1 to TRBJ2-1; 8 bases line up with TRBD2. The germline gives CDR1 WNHNN, CDR2 SYGVQD (reference sequence). This CDR3 has 17 residues. With V trimmed by 2 bases and J by 3 bases, 9 bases remained unmatched. The DNA of the CDR3 is TGCGCCAGCAGTGAGAGGAAGGCGGGGGGATACTACAATGAGCAGTTCTTC. Its protein is CASSERKAGGYYNEQFF.

This rearrangement joins TRBV7-2 to TRBJ1-3; D is ambiguous. The CDR3 covers 14 residues. The germline V and J ends were trimmed by 1 base and 4 bases, with 8 bases remaining between them. Germline loops: CDR1 SGHTA, CDR2 FQGNSA. CDR3 nucleotide sequence: TGTGCCAGCAGCTTAGACCGAGCAGGAAACACCATATATTTT. This translates into CASSLDRAGNTIYF.

The chain combines TRBV4-1 with TRBJ2-3; 7 bases match TRBD2. The CDR3 extends over 16 amino acids. CDR1 MGHRA and CDR2 YSYEKL come from the germline V gene. V trimming: 4 bases; J trimming: 2 bases; junction bases outside the gene matches: 9. The CDR3 nucleotides are TGCGCCAGCAGCCTAGGGCTAGCGGAATACACAGATACGCAGTATTTT. It yields the protein CASSLGLAEYTDTQYF.

V and J are TRBV30 and TRBJ2-4; 8 bases align to TRBD2. Germline loops: CDR1 GTSNPN, CDR2 SVGIG (reference sequence). V lost 0 bases to trimming and J lost 6 bases; unmatched junction nucleotides: 4. CDR3 size: 14 residues. The CDR3 loop reads CAWSVTGGVNIQYF. CDR3 coding DNA: TGTGCCTGGAGTGTAACCGGGGGGGTAAACATTCAGTACTTC.

The CDR3 DNA is TGTGCCAGCAGTTACTCGTCTGTATCGGGTGGCTACACCTTC. Translating gives CASSYSSVSGGYTF. This chain connects TRBV6-2 or TRBV6-3 to TRBJ1-2, with D uncertain. Germline V gene data show CDR1 as MNHEY and CDR2 as SVGEGT. Trimming took off 0 bases at V and 7 bases at J, with 12 bases between the two ends. CDR3 length: 14 amino acids.

This clone was counted a single time. The gene calls are TRBV5-1 and TRBJ2-3, with 10 bases matching TRBD1. From germline, CDR1 is SGHRS and CDR2 YFSETQ. The CDR3 has 15 amino acids. With 3 bases clipped from V and 2 bases from J, the junction kept 3 bases outside the gene matches. The CDR3 protein is CASSWDRGDTDTQYF. The CDR3 nucleotides read TGCGCCAGCAGCTGGGACAGGGGTGACACAGATACGCAGTATTTT.